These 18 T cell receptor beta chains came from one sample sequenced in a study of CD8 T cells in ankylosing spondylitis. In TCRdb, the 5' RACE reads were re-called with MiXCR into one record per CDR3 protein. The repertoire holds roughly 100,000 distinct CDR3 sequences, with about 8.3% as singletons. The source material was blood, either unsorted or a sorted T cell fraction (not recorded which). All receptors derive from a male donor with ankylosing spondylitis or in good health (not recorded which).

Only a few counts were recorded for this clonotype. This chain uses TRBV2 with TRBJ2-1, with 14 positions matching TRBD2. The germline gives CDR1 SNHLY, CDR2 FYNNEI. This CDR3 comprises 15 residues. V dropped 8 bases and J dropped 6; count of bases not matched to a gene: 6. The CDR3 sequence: CASGRTSGGSNEQFF. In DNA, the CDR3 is TGTGCCAGCGGTCGGACTAGCGGGGGGAGCAATGAGCAGTTCTTC. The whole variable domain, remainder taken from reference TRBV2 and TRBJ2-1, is EPEVTQTPSHQVTQMGQEVILRCVPISNHLYFYWYRQILGQKVEFLVSFYNNEISEKSEIFDDQFSVERPDGSNFTLKIRSTKLEDSAMYFCASGRTSGGSNEQFFGPGTRLTVL.

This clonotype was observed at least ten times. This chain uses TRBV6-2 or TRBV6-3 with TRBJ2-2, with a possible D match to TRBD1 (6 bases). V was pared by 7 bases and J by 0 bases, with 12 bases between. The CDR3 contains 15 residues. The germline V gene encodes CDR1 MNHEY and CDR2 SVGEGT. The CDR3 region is CASTPDSANTGELFF. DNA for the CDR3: TGTGCCAGCACCCCGGACAGCGCGAACACCGGGGAGCTGTTTTTT.

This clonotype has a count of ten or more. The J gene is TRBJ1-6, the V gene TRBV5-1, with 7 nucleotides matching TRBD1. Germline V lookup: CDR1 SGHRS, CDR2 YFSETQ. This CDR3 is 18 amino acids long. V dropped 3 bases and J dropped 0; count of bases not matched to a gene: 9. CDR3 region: CASSWGDSLSSYNSPLHF. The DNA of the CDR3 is TGCGCCAGCAGCTGGGGGGACAGCCTGAGCTCCTATAATTCACCCCTCCACTTT.

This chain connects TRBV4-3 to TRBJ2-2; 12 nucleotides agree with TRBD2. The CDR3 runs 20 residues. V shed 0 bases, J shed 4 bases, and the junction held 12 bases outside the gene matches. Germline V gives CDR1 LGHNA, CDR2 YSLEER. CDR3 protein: CASSQERFLAGGSRTGELFF. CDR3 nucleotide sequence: TGCGCCAGCAGCCAAGAAAGGTTCCTAGCGGGAGGGTCGCGCACCGGGGAGCTGTTTTTT.

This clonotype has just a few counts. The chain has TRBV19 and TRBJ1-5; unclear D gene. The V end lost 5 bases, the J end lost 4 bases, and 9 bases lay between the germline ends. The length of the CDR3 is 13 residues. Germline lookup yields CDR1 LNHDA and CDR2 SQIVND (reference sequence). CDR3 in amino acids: CASSGGGNQPQHF. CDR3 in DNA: TGTGCCAGTAGTGGAGGAGGGAATCAGCCCCAGCATTTT.

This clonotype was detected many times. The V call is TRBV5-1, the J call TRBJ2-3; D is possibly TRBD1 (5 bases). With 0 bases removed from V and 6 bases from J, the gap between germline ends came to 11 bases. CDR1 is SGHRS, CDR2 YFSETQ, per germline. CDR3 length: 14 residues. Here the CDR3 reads CASSLARELDTQYF. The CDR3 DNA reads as TGCGCCAGCAGCTTGGCCAGGGAACTGGATACGCAGTATTTT.

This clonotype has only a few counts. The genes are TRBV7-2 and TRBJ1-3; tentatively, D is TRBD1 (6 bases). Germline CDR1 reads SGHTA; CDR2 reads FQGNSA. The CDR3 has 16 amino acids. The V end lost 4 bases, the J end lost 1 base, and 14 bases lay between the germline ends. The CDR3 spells CASSWAPGVSGNTIYF. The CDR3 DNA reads TGTGCCAGCAGCTGGGCCCCAGGGGTGTCTGGAAACACCATATATTTT.

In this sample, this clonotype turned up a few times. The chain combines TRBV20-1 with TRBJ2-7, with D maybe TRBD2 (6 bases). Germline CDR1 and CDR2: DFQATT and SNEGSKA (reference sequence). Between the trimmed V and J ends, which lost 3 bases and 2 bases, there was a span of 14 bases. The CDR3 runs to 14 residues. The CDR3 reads CSARSGVQTYEQYF. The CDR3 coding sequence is TGCAGTGCTAGGTCGGGGGTCCAGACCTACGAGCAGTACTTC.

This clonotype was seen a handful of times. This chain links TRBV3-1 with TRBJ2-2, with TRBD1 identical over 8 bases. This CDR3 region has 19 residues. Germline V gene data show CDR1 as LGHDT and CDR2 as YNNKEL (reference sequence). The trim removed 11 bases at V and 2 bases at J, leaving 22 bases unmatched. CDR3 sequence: CACSQDRGQAKINTGELFF. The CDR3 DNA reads TGTGCCTGCTCCCAAGATAGGGGACAGGCTAAAATAAACACCGGGGAGCTGTTTTTT.

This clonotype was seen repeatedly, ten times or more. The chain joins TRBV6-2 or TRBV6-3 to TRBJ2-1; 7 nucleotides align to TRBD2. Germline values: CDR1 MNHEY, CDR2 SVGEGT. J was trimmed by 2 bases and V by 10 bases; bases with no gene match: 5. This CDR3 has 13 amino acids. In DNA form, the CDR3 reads TGTGCCACGCGGGAGTTCGCCTACAATGAGCAGTTCTTC. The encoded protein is CATREFAYNEQFF.

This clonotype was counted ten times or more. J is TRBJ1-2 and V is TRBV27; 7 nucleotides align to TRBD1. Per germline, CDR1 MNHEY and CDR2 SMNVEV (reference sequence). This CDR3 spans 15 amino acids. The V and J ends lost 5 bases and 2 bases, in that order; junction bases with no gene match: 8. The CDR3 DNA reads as TGTGCCAGCAGTGGCGCCAGGGGGGGGAACTATGGCTACACCTTC. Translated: CASSGARGGNYGYTF.

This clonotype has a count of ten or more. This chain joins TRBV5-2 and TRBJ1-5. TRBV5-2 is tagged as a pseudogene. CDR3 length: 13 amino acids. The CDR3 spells CASKGNSNQPQHF. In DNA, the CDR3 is TGTGCCAGCAAGGGGAATAGCAATCAGCCCCAGCATTTT.

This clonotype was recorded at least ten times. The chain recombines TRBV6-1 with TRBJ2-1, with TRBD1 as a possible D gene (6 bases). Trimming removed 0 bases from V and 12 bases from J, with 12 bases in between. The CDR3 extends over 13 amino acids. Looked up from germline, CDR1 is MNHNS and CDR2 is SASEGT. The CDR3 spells CASSEAQTTGQFF. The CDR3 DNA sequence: TGTGCCAGCAGTGAAGCACAAACGACAGGGCAGTTCTTC.

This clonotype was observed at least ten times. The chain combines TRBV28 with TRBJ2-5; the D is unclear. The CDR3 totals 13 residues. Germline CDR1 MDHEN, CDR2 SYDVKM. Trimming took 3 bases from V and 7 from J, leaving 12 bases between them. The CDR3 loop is CASSFAVLGTQYF. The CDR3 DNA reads TGTGCCAGCAGTTTCGCGGTTCTCGGGACCCAGTACTTC.

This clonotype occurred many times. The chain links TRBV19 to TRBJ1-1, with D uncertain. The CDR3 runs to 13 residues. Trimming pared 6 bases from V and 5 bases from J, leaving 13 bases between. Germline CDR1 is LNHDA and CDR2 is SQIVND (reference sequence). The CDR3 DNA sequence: TGTGCCAGTAGCCCGAGGGTGGTGACTGAAGCTTTCTTT. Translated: CASSPRVVTEAFF.

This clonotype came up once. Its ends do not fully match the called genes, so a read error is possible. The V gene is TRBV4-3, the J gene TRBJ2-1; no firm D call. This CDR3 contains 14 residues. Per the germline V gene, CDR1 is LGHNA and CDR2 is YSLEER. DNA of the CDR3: TGCGCCAGCAACCAAGTTCGGCTCAACAATGAGCAGTTCTTC. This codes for CASNQVRLNNEQFF.

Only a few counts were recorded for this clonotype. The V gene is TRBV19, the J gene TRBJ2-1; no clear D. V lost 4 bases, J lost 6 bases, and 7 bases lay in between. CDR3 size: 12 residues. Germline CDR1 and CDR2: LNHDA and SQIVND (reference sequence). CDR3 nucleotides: TGTGCCAGTAGTACACGCATCAATGAGCAGTTCTTC. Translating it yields CASSTRINEQFF. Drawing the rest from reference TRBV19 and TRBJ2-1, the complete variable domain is DGGITQSPKYLFRKEGQNVTLSCEQNLNHDAMYWYRQDPGQGLRLIYYSQIVNDFQKGDIAEGYSVSREKKESFPLTVTSAQKNPTAFYLCASSTRINEQFFGPGTRLTVL.

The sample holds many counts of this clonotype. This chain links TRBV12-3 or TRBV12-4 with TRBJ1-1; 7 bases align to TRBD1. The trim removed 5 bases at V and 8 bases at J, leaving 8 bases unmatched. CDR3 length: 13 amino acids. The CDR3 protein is CASSPQTGTEAFF. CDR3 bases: TGTGCCAGCAGTCCACAGACAGGGACAGAAGCTTTCTTT.